Sequencing of this T cell receptor (beta chain) was carried out in a study of blood T cell repertoires in COVID-19. The overall study: Material from acute and convalescent COVID-19 was sourced from the United States, Italy and Spain. PBMCs, B-cell-depleted T cells, or T cells provided the cDNA or gDNA that made up the material.

Methods used by the authors: Estimates of nucleated cell counts were drawn from the amplification of reference gene primers. Profiled with immunoSEQ multiplex PCR; TCRdb holds only in-frame clones, not every one. Clone size and V and J calls were adopted from that table, with D and trimming inferred from the DNA. In the table there are 150,000 to 200,000 clones, about 74% of which are singletons. The CDR3 sequence is 15 residues long. With 6 bases clipped from V and 1 base from J, the junction kept 6 bases outside the gene matches. Germline lookup yields CDR1 SNHLY and CDR2 FYNNEI. The sequenced material came from peripheral blood. The sequence derives from a woman older than 75 with acute or convalescent COVID-19. This chain uses TRBV2 with TRBJ2-1; 7 bases are a match to TRBD1. CDR3 DNA sequence: TGTGCCAGCAGCCGAGACAGGGAATCCTACAATGAGCAGTTCTTC. As protein: CASSRDRESYNEQFF.